This is a list of T cell receptor beta chains from one sample in a study of PD-L1 blockade in urothelial cancer. Sequencing was performed with immunoSEQ multiplex PCR; in TCRdb, only in-frame clones are kept and a portion is missing. The sample contains 55,000 or so clones, over 75% of which appear only once. The specimen was PBMCs, collected around atezolizumab (anti-PD-L1) treatment. These receptors all come from a middle-aged man with urothelial cancer. CDR3s include the opening cysteine and the closing phenylalanine or tryptophan. Fields, in order: D gene, clone size, J gene, V gene, CDR3 DNA, CDR3 protein. D genes are given only for firm matches. Only some rows state a clone size, as once, few, many or a class for expanded clones.

-,-,TRBJ2-7,TRBV7-2,TGTGCCAGCAGCCCCAGCTCCTACGAGCAGTACTTC,CASSPSSYEQYF
TRBD1,-,TRBJ1-1,TRBV5-4,TGTGCCAGCAGCCCTAGACAGGGGGCGTACGCTGAAGCTTTCTTT,CASSPRQGAYAEAFF
-,-,TRBJ1-5,TRBV10-3,TGTGCCATCAGGGAGGGACTGAATAGCAATCAGCCCCAGCATTTT,CAIREGLNSNQPQHF
TRBD2,-,TRBJ2-1,TRBV7-3,TGTGCCAGCAGCTTAAGAGGGAAAGGGGCGGGAGGGGAACCCGATGAGCAGTTCTTC,CASSLRGKGAGGEPDEQFF
TRBD1,-,TRBJ2-3,TRBV9,TGTGCCAGCAGCGTAGCTTCCGGACAGGGGGCAGATACGCAGTATTTT,CASSVASGQGADTQYF
TRBD2,-,TRBJ2-1,TRBV29-1,TGCAGTGGGGGTAGCGGGATTCAGGGGCATGAGCAGTTCTTC,CSGGSGIQGHEQFF
-,-,TRBJ2-2,TRBV4-1,TGCGCCAGCAGCCAAGATGCTAGCGGGGAGCTGTTTTTT,CASSQDASGELFF
-,-,TRBJ2-7,TRBV5-4,TGTGCCAGCAGCGAACAGCGAGGGCACGAGCAGTACTTC,CASSEQRGHEQYF
TRBD2,-,TRBJ2-3,TRBV11-2,TGTGCCAGCAGCCATGGACTAGCGGGCGCCACAGATACGCAGTATTTT,CASSHGLAGATDTQYF
-,-,TRBJ1-2,TRBV12-2,TGTGCAAGTCGCTTCGGGGGCTACACCTTC,CASRFGGYTF
-,few,TRBJ1-5,TRBV19,TGTGCCAGCGGGGTAAGGGGCAATCAGCCCCAGCATTTT,CASGVRGNQPQHF
-,-,TRBJ2-2,TRBV29-1,TGCAGCGTTGAAGAGTCAGGCTACGCCACCGGGGAGCTGTTTTTT,CSVEESGYATGELFF
-,-,TRBJ1-5,TRBV15,TGTGCCACCAGCAGAGATGGCCGACAGCCCCAGCATTTT,CATSRDGRQPQHF
TRBD1,-,TRBJ2-5,TRBV5-4,TGTGCCAGCAGGCTTGACAGGGAAAGAGAGACCCAGTACTTC,CASRLDRERETQYF
-,-,TRBJ2-3,TRBV5-1,TGCGCCAGCAAGGAAGGGGGACACGGCACAGATACGCAGTATTTT,CASKEGGHGTDTQYF
TRBD2,-,TRBJ2-7,TRBV14,TGTGCCAGCAGCCAAGATCCCCCGGGGAGGGGCGAGCAGTACTTC,CASSQDPPGRGEQYF